The present entry profiles one T cell receptor beta chain with its context. Germline V gene sequence: CDR1 SEHNR, CDR2 FQNEAQ (reference sequence). The CDR3 extends over 16 amino acids. After removal of 4 bases from V and 4 bases from J, the junction contained 7 bases not matched to a gene. This sample stems from a study of blood T cell repertoires in COVID-19. Study-level information: Both acute and convalescent COVID-19 samples were obtained from the United States, Italy and Spain.

Authors' methods: Reference gene primer amplification gave nucleated cell count estimates. Only in-frame clones appear in the TCRdb table, and some are missing; sequencing was by immunoSEQ multiplex PCR. That table furnishes V, J and clone size, whereas the DNA furnished D and trimming. The table lists about 39,000 clones, approximately 96% of them singletons, with 4.1% in the top ten. This chain links TRBV7-9 with TRBJ2-1, with TRBD1 matching over 10 bases. Sequenced material: peripheral blood. The sequence came from a human donor with active COVID-19. The donor label of this sample is uncertain. In DNA form, the CDR3 reads TGTGCCAGCAGCTCCCGACAGGGGGCACCTTACAATGAGCAGTTCTTC. This sequence encodes CASSSRQGAPYNEQFF.